One sample yielded the 2 T cell receptor beta chains listed below, sequenced in a study of molecular identifiers for immune sequencing clone quantification. TCRdb recomputed calls from the PCR reads with MiXCR, one row per CDR3 protein. The table shows over 85,000 distinct CDR3 sequences, with around 27% occurring only once. Specimen: naive CD8+ T cells from blood, with Jurkat cell RNA spiked in. Subset noted: FACS-sorted CD8+CD4-CCR7+CD45RA+ naive T cells. These receptors all come from a human donor in good health. Some libraries in this study had Jurkat cell RNA spiked in.

Comments on this clonotype: Since a much larger clone is just one base distant, this may be a read error. The genes are TRBV6-5 and TRBJ2-5; 7 bases are shared with TRBD1. In germline, CDR1 is MNHEY, CDR2 SVGAGI. The CDR3 sequence is 15 residues long. CDR3: CASSYSGTAGETLYF. DNA for the CDR3: TGTGCCAGCAGTTATTCCGGGACAGCTGGTGAGACCCTGTACTTC.

Notes on this clonotype: A much larger clone is a single base away; this may be a read error. No conserved phenylalanine or tryptophan ends this CDR3, so it is likely a read error. This sequence joins TRBV15 and TRBJ2-7, with D unclear. The ends were cut back, 4 bases at V and 4 bases at J, with 11 bases in the middle. Germline V gene sequence: CDR1 LNHNV, CDR2 YYDKDF (reference sequence). The CDR3 has 13 amino acids. As DNA, the CDR3 is TGTGCCACCAGCACAGAAAGAGGTTACGAGCAGTACCTC. Amino acids: CATSTERGYEQYL.